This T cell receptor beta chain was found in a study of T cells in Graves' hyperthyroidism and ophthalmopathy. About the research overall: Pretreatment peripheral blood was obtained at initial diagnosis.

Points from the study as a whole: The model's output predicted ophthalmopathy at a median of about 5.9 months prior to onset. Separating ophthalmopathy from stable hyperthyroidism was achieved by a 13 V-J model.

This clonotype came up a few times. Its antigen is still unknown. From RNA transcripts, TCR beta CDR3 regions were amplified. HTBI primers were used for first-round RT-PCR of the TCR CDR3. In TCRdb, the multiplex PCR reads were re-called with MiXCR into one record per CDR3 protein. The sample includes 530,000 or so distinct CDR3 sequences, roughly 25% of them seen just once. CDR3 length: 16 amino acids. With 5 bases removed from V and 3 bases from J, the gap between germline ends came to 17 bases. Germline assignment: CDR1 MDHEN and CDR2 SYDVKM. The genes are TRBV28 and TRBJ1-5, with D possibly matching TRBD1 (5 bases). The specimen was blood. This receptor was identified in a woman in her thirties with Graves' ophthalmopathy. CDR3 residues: CASSPTIRVTNQPQHF. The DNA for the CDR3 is TGTGCCAGCAGTCCGACTATCAGGGTTACCAATCAGCCCCAGCATTTT.